This T cell receptor beta chain derives from a study of T cells in Graves' hyperthyroidism and ophthalmopathy. Amplification of TCR beta CDR3 regions was performed using RNA transcripts as template. The HTBI primer set drove a first-round RT-PCR of the TCR CDR3. MiXCR, run by TCRdb on the multiplex PCR reads, gives a single entry per CDR3 protein. The sample yields about 300,000 distinct CDR3 sequences, 13% seen once. The sequenced sample consisted of blood. The TCR was taken from a woman aged 25 to 39 with Graves' hyperthyroidism that later progressed to Graves' ophthalmopathy.

The DNA of the CDR3 is TGCAGCGTTGAAGATTTGGGACTCCCAGCGTTCTTC. Encoded protein: CSVEDLGLPAFF. The V gene is TRBV29-1, the J gene TRBJ2-1; D is perhaps TRBD2 (6 bases). Germline V gene sequence: CDR1 SQVTM, CDR2 ANQGSEA. The V gene lost 0 bases and the J gene lost 15 bases, with 15 bases spanning the gap. The CDR3 spans 12 residues.